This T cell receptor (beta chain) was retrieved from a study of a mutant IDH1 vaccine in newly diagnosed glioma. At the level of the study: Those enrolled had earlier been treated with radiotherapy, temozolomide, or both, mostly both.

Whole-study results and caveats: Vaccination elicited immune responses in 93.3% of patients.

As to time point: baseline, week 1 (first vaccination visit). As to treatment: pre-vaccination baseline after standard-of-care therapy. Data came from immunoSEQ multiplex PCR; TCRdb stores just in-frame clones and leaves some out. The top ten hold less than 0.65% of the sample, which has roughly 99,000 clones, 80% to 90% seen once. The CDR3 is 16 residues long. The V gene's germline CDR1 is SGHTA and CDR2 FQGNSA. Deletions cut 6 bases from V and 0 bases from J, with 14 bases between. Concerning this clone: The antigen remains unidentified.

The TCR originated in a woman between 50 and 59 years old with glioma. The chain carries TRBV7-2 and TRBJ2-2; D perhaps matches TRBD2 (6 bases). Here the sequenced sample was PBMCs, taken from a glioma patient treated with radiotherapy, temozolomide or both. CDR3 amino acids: CASSRSGSANTGELFF. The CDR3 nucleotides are TGTGCCAGCAGTCGTAGCGGAAGCGCGAACACCGGGGAGCTGTTTTTT. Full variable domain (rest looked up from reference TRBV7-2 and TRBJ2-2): GAGVSQSPSNKVTEKGKDVELRCDPISGHTALYWYRQSLGQGLEFLIYFQGNSAPDKSGLPSDRFSAERTGGSVSTLTIQRTQQEDSAVYLCASSRSGSANTGELFFGEGSRLTVL.